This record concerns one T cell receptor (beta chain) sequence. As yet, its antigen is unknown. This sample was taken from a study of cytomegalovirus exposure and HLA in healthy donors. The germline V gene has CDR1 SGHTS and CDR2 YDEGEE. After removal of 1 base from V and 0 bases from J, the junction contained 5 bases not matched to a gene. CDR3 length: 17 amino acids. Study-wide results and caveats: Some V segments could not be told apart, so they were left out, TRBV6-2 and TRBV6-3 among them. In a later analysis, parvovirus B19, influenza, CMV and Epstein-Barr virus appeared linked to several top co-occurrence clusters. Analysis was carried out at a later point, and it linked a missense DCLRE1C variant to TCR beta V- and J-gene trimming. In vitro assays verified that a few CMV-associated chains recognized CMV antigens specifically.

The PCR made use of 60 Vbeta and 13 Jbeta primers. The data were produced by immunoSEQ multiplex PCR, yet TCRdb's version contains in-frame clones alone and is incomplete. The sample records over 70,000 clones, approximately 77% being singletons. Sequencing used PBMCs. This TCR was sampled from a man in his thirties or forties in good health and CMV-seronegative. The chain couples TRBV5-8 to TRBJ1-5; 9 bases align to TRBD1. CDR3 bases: TGTGCCAGCAGCTTGACCGGGACAGGGACTAGCAATCAGCCCCAGCATTTT. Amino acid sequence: CASSLTGTGTSNQPQHF.